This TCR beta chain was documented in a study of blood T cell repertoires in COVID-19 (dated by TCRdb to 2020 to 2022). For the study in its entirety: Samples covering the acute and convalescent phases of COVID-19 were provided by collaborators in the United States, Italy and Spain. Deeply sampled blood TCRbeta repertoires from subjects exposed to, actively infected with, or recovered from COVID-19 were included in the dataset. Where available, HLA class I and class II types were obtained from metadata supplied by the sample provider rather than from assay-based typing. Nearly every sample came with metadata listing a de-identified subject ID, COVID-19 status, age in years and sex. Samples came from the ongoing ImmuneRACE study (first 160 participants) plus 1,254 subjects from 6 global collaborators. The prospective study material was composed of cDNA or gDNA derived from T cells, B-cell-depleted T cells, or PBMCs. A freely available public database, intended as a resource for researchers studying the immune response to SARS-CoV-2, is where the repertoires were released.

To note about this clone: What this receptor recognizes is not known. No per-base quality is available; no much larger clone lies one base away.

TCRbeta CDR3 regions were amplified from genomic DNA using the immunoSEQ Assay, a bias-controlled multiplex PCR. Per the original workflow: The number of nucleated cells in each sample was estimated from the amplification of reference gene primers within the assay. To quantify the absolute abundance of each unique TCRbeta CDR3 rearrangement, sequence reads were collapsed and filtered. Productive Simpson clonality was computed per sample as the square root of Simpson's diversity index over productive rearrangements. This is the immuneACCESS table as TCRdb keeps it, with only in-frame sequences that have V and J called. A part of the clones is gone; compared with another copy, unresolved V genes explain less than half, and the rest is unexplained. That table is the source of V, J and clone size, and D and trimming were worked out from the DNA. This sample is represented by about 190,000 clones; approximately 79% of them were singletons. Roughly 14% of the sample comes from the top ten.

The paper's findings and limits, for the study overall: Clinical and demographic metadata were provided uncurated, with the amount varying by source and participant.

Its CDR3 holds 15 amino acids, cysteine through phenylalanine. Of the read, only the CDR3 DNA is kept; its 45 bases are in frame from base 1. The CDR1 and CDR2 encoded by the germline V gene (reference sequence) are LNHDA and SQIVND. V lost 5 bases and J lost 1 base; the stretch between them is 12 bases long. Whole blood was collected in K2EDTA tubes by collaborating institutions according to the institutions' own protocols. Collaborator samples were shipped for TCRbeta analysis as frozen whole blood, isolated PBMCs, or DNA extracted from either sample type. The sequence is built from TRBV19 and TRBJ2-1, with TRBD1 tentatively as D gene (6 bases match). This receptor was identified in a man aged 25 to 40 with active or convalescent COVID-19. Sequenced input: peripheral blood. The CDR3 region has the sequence CASSEGRGSYNEQFF. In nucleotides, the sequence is TGTGCCAGTAGTGAGGGCAGGGGTTCCTACAATGAGCAGTTCTTC.